This T cell receptor beta chain was recovered during a study of blood T cell repertoires in COVID-19. Study background: The samples span acute and convalescent COVID-19 from the United States, Italy and Spain.

The CDR3 consists of 15 residues. CDR1 and CDR2 from the germline V gene are MNHEY and SMNVEV (reference sequence). V was pared by 1 base and J by 7 bases, with 14 bases between. This table comes from immunoSEQ multiplex PCR, and its TCRdb copy is limited to in-frame clones, with some not included. The repertoire includes about 300,000 clones, roughly 88% of them detected once, and 1.5% to 2% sits in the top ten. This TCR was recovered from a woman aged 45-60 years with acute or convalescent COVID-19. V gene TRBV27 combines with J gene TRBJ1-5; D might be TRBD1 (6 bases). Sequences were obtained from peripheral blood. The CDR3 protein is CASSLWGQGPQPQHF. The DNA of the CDR3 is TGTGCCAGCAGTTTATGGGGGCAGGGGCCACAGCCCCAGCATTTT.